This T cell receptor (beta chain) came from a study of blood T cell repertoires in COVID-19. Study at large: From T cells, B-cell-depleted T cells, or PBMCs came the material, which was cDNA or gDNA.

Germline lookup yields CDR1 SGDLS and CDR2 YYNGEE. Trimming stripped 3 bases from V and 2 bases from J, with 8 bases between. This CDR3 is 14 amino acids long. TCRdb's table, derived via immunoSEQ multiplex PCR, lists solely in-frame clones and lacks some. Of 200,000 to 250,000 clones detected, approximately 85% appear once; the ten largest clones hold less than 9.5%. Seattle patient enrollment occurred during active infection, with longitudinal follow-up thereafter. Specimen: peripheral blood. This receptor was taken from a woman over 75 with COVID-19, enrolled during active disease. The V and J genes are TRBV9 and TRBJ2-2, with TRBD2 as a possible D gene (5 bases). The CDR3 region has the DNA TGTGCCAGCAGCGACGGACTTAACACCGGGGAGCTGTTTTTT. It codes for CASSDGLNTGELFF.